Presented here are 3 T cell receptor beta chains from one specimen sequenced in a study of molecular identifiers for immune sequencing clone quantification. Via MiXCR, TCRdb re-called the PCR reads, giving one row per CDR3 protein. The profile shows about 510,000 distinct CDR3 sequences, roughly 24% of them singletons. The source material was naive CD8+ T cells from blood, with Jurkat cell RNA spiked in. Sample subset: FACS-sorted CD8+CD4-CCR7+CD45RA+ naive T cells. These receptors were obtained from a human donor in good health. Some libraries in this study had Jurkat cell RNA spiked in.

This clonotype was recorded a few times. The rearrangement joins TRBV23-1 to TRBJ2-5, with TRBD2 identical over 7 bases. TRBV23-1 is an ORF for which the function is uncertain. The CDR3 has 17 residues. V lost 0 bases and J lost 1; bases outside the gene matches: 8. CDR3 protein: CASSQSGRGSTQETQYF. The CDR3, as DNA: TGCGCCAGCAGTCAATCGGGGCGGGGGTCAACCCAAGAGACCCAGTACTTC.

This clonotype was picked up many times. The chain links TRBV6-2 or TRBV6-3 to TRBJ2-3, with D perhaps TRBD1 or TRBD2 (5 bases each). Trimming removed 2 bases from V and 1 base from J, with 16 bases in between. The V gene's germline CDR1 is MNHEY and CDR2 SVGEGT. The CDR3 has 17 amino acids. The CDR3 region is CASSYGSFGAGTDTQYF. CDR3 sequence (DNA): TGTGCCAGCAGTTACGGTTCCTTCGGGGCTGGCACAGATACGCAGTATTTT.

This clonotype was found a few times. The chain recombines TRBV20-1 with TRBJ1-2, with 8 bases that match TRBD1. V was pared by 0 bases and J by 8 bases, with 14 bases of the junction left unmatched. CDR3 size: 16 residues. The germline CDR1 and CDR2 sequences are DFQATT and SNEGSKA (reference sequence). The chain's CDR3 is CSARDVEGRGRGGYTF. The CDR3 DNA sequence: TGCAGTGCTAGAGATGTCGAGGGCAGGGGGCGCGGAGGCTACACCTTC.